This TCR beta chain emerged from a study of tumor and adjacent non-tumor tissue in lung cancer. Three rounds of nested PCR, following a modified ARM-PCR protocol, produced the TCRbeta library. TCRdb ran MiXCR on the multiplex PCR reads and lists one entry per CDR3 protein. The table lists around 210,000 distinct CDR3 sequences, 70% to 75% of them singletons. No cell sorting was done before RNA was extracted from the tissue. Donors were chemotherapy-naive, newly diagnosed lung cancer surgical patients in China, August–late 2014. About this clonotype: What it binds is not known. Possible read error: a much larger clone is one base away.

Study-wide results and limits: Top 100 clones took a larger repertoire share in normal lung. Tumor TCR diversity, when higher, was linked to shorter survival. Compared with tumor, normal lung showed significantly lower TCR diversity.

The CDR3 is 12 amino acids. V was pared by 7 bases and J by 6 bases, with 13 bases between. Germline V lookup: CDR1 SGHRS, CDR2 YFSETQ. This chain links TRBV5-1 with TRBJ2-5, with D possibly matching TRBD2 (6 bases). This sequence originates from a man in his sixties with non-small cell lung cancer. Material for sequencing was lung tumor tissue. CDR3 sequence: CASGRSEQTQYF. The CDR3 nucleotides are TGCGCCAGCGGGAGGTCCGAACAGACCCAGTACTTC.